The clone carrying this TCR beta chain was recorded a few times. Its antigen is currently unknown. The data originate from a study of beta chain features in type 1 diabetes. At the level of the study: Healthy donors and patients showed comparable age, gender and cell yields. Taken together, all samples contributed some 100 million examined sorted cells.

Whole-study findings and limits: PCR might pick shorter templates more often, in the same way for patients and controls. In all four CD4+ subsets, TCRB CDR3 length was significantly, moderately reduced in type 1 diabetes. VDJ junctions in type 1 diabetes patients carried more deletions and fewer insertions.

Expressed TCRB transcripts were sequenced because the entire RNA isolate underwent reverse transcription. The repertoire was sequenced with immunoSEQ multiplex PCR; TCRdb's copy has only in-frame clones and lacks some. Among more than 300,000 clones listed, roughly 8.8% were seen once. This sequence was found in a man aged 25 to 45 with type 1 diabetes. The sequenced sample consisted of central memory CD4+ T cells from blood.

CDR3 sequence: CASSLWDQFF. Written as DNA, the CDR3 is TGTGCCAGCAGCCTATGGGACCAGTTCTTC. J is TRBJ2-1 and V is TRBV5-8; D assignment may be TRBD1 or TRBD2 (5 bases each). Trimming removed 4 bases at V and 13 bases at J, with 9 bases between. The CDR3 runs to 10 residues. Germline CDR1 is SGHTS and CDR2 is YDEGEE.